One sample yielded the 19 T cell receptor beta chains listed below, sequenced in a study of PD-1 blockade in classical Hodgkin lymphoma. Autologous stem cell transplantation was followed by relapse in every patient, and brentuximab vedotin exposure varied. Assay: immunoSEQ multiplex PCR; the TCRdb copy retains only in-frame clones and omits some. This repertoire shows 50,000 to 75,000 clones, 88% found once; its top ten account for under 15%. Sample: peripheral blood mononuclear cells (PBMCs), taken at baseline. All receptors derive from a human donor with classical Hodgkin lymphoma.

The gene calls are TRBV30 and TRBJ1-4; 8 positions agree with TRBD1. Germline V gene sequence: CDR1 GTSNPN, CDR2 SVGIG (reference sequence). With 5 bases clipped from V and 7 bases from J, the junction kept 6 bases outside the gene matches. CDR3 length: 13 amino acids. CDR3 nucleotides: TGTGCCTGGGGACAGGGCGGGGGTGAAAAACTGTTTTTT. Amino acid sequence: CAWGQGGGEKLFF.

This chain joins TRBV27 and TRBJ1-5; D uncertain. V was pared by 3 bases and J by 4 bases, with 4 bases between. The CDR3 spans 12 residues. Per the germline V gene, CDR1 is MNHEY and CDR2 is SMNVEV (reference sequence). CDR3: CASSFQNQPQHF. DNA of the CDR3: TGTGCCAGCAGTTTCCAGAATCAGCCCCAGCATTTT.

V gene TRBV7-2 combines with J gene TRBJ1-3; unclear D gene. The CDR3 has 14 residues. Trimming cost V 2 bases and J 5 bases, with 10 bases left between them. Germline CDR1 and CDR2: SGHTA and FQGNSA. This CDR3 reads CASSLRVARNTIYF. DNA for the CDR3: TGTGCCAGCAGCTTACGGGTGGCAAGAAACACCATATATTTT.

The chain couples TRBV4-2 to TRBJ1-5; D call uncertain. The V gene lost 4 bases and the J gene lost 3 bases, with 7 bases spanning the gap. Germline V CDR1 and CDR2: LGHNA, YNFKEQ. This CDR3 region has 13 residues. CDR3 sequence reads: CASSRNHNQPQHF. CDR3 nucleotide sequence: TGTGCCAGCAGCCGGAACCACAATCAGCCCCAGCATTTT.

This clone is a singleton in its sample. The gene calls are TRBV6-5 and TRBJ1-2; 7 bases fit TRBD1. This CDR3 contains 15 residues. Germline V CDR1 and CDR2: MNHEY, SVGAGI. J gave up 2 bases and V 2 bases, and 5 bases lay outside the gene matches. This CDR3 reads CASSYETGPNYGYTF. CDR3 nucleotides: TGTGCCAGCAGTTACGAGACAGGGCCCAACTATGGCTACACCTTC.

The DNA for the CDR3 is TGTGCCTGGAAACAGGACGGCCCCAATGAGCAGTTCTTC. This sequence encodes CAWKQDGPNEQFF. The V call is TRBV30, the J call TRBJ2-1; possible D gene TRBD1, 5 bases. CDR3 length: 13 residues. V lost 4 bases and J 6 bases, leaving 13 bases between the germline ends. Germline V CDR1 and CDR2: GTSNPN, SVGIG (reference sequence).

In this sample, this clone turned up a few times. The rearrangement uses TRBV28 and TRBJ1-4, with D possibly TRBD1 on 5 matching bases. The V gene's germline CDR1 is MDHEN and CDR2 SYDVKM. The CDR3 spans 15 residues. The germline V and J ends were trimmed by 5 bases and 8 bases, with 18 bases remaining between them. The CDR3 DNA reads as TGTGCCAGCAGTACCTCGAGGGACCCAGACGAAAAACTGTTTTTT. This gives the protein CASSTSRDPDEKLFF.

V usage is TRBV28 and J usage is TRBJ2-7; no clear D. The V gene's germline CDR1 is MDHEN and CDR2 SYDVKM. The CDR3 is 13 amino acids. With 2 bases removed from V and 2 bases from J, the gap between germline ends came to 7 bases. The CDR3 protein is CASSLRFPYEQYF. CDR3 bases: TGTGCCAGCAGTTTAAGGTTCCCCTACGAGCAGTACTTC.

This sequence joins TRBV5-1 and TRBJ1-1, with 8 bases aligning to TRBD1. There are 16 residues in the CDR3. Germline V CDR1 and CDR2: SGHRS, YFSETQ. V shed 0 bases and J 6 bases; nucleotides not matched to a gene: 10. The CDR3 DNA reads as TGCGCCAGCAGCTTGGAACCGACAGGGGAAGTTGCTGAAGCTTTCTTT. It translates to CASSLEPTGEVAEAFF.

CDR3 sequence (DNA): TGTGCCAGCAGGACAGGGGGCCTTGAGCAGTTCTTC. Its translation: CASRTGGLEQFF. The chain carries TRBV27 and TRBJ2-1, with 10 bases that match TRBD1. In germline, CDR1 is MNHEY, CDR2 SMNVEV (reference sequence). The CDR3 sequence is 12 residues long. J gave up 9 bases and V 6 bases, and 2 bases lay outside the gene matches.

V usage is TRBV7-2 and J usage is TRBJ1-2, with D tentatively TRBD1 (6 bases). Trimming stripped 5 bases from V and 8 bases from J, with 15 bases between. The CDR3 totals 13 residues. Germline CDR1 is SGHTA and CDR2 is FQGNSA. The CDR3 DNA is TGTGCCAGCAGCGAGGGACAAAGCTGGGGCTACACCTTC. This gives the protein CASSEGQSWGYTF.

The chain couples TRBV7-2 to TRBJ2-3; a possible D gene is TRBD2 (7 bases). CDR1 is SGHTA and CDR2 is FQGNSA in the germline V gene. V was shortened by 0 bases and J by 4 bases, with 11 bases between the two germline ends. The CDR3 consists of 15 residues. The CDR3 here is CASSLAGGPSDTQYF. The CDR3 DNA reads TGTGCCAGCAGCTTAGCGGGGGGGCCTTCAGATACGCAGTATTTT.

The rearrangement links TRBV5-1 to TRBJ2-7; 12 bases map to TRBD2. The CDR3 has 19 amino acids. V trimming: 4 bases; J trimming: 0 bases; junction bases outside the gene matches: 14. Germline CDR1 reads SGHRS; CDR2 reads YFSETQ. The CDR3 region has the DNA TGCGCCAGCAGCACAGACCTACTAGCGGGGGGCACCATCTCCTACGAGCAGTACTTC. It codes for CASSTDLLAGGTISYEQYF.

V usage is TRBV7-9 and J usage is TRBJ2-5; D possibly corresponds to TRBD1 (6 bases). The length of the CDR3 is 15 residues. V was clipped by 1 base and J by 5 bases, with 14 bases between them. Germline V lookup: CDR1 SEHNR, CDR2 FQNEAQ (reference sequence). The CDR3 nucleotides read TGTGCCAGCAGCTTAGGATCAGGGGTTGTGGAGACCCAGTACTTC. Amino acids: CASSLGSGVVETQYF.

The rearrangement links TRBV6-4 to TRBJ2-5; D is ambiguous. Trimming left V 3 bases short and J 0 bases short, with 11 bases between. Germline V gene sequence: CDR1 MRHNA, CDR2 SNTAGT. CDR3 length: 15 amino acids. The CDR3 bases are TGTGCCAGCAGTGAAATAGCCGGGTACCAAGAGACCCAGTACTTC. Its translation: CASSEIAGYQETQYF.

The chain is built from TRBV7-9 and TRBJ2-7, with D hard to call. The CDR3 extends over 14 amino acids. The V gene lost 1 base and the J gene lost 2 bases, with 9 bases spanning the gap. Germline-derived CDR1 and CDR2 are SEHNR and FQNEAQ (reference sequence). The CDR3 DNA sequence: TGTGCCAGCAGCTTAGGCGGATCCGCCTACGAGCAGTACTTC. This encodes CASSLGGSAYEQYF.

V usage is TRBV2 and J usage is TRBJ2-1, with 7 bases that match TRBD1. Germline-derived CDR1 and CDR2 are SNHLY and FYNNEI. This CDR3 is built from 15 residues. V lost 2 bases to trimming and J lost 4 bases; unmatched junction nucleotides: 5. DNA for the CDR3: TGTGCCAGCAGTGAACTGGACAGGCTGTACAATGAGCAGTTCTTC. Protein: CASSELDRLYNEQFF.

This sequence joins TRBV30 and TRBJ1-2; D may be TRBD1 (6 bases). V was pared by 1 base and J by 6 bases, with 15 bases between. CDR1 and CDR2 from the germline V gene are GTSNPN and SVGIG (reference sequence). CDR3 size: 14 residues. The chain's CDR3 is CAWSADSERDGYTF. As DNA, the CDR3 is TGTGCCTGGAGTGCGGACAGTGAGAGGGATGGCTACACCTTC.

This rearrangement joins TRBV13 to TRBJ2-4, with TRBD1 identical over 10 bases. Per germline, CDR1 PRHDT and CDR2 FYEKMQ (reference sequence). CDR3 length: 17 residues. V shed 6 bases, J shed 6 bases, and the junction held 14 bases outside the gene matches. This CDR3 is CASRLRTRQGAGNIQYF. The DNA for the CDR3 is TGTGCCAGCAGGCTTAGGACTCGACAGGGGGCGGGAAACATTCAGTACTTC.